This T cell receptor beta chain appears in the sequencing data of a study of OX40 agonist ivuxolimab in advanced cancers. On the study more broadly: One hepatocellular carcinoma and a couple of cutaneous melanoma patients partially responded.

Clones were read by immunoSEQ multiplex PCR, and TCRdb kept only the in-frame ones, dropping some. The table lists around 150,000 clones, 90% of them singletons. Study results and limitations: There were also nonresponders showing low normalized T-cell clonal expansion. The mean number of expanded clones was higher in CD8+ T cells than in CD4+.

Excluded were patients having autoimmune disease history or systemic immunosuppression. Comments on this clone: The antigen remains undetermined.

From germline, CDR1 is MNHEY and CDR2 SVGAGI. With 9 bases clipped from V and 5 bases from J, the junction kept 8 bases outside the gene matches. This CDR3 has 13 amino acids. The origin of this receptor is an adult with an advanced solid tumor such as melanoma, head and neck, liver or kidney cancer. The chain has TRBV6-5 and TRBJ2-5; 8 bases agree with TRBD1. The sequencing here drew on CD4+ or CD8+ T cells sorted from blood, taken in a trial of the OX40 agonist ivuxolimab. CDR3 residues: CASRQGLVETQYF. The CDR3 DNA is TGTGCCAGTCGACAGGGGTTAGTGGAGACCCAGTACTTC.